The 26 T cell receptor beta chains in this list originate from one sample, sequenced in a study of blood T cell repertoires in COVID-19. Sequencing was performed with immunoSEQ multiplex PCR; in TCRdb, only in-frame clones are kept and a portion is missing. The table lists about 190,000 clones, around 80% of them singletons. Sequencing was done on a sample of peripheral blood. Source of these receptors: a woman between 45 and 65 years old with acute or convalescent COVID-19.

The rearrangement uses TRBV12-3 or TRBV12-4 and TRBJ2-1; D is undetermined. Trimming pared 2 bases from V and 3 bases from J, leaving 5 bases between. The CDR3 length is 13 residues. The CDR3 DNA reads TGTGCCAGCAGTTTATCGGGCTACAATGAGCAGTTCTTC. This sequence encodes CASSLSGYNEQFF.

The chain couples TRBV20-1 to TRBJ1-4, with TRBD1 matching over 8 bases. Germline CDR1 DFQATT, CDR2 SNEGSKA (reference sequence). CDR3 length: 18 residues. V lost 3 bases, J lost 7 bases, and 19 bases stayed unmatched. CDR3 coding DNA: TGCAGTGCTAGTGTGCCGGGACAGGCCCTCCAATGGGTTGAAAAACTGTTTTTT. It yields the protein CSASVPGQALQWVEKLFF.

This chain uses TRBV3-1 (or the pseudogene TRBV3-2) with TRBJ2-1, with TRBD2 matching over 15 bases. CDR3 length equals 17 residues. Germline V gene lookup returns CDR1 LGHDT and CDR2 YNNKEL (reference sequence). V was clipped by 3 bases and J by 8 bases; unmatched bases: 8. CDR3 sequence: CASSQGTSGGRHHEQFF. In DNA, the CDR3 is TGTGCCAGCAGCCAGGGGACTAGCGGGGGGAGACACCATGAGCAGTTCTTC.

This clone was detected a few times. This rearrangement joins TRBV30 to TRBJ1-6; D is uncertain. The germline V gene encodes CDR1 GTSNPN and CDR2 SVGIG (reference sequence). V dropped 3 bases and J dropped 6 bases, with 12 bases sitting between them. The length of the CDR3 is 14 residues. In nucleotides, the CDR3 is TGTGCCTGGAGCCCGGGAACAGTTAATTCACCCCTCCACTTT. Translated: CAWSPGTVNSPLHF.

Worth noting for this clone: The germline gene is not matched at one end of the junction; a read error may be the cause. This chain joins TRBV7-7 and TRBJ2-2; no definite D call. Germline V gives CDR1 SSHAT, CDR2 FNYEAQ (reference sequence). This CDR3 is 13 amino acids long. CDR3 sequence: CASSISNTGELFF. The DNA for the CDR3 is TGTGCTAGCAGCATATCTAACACCGGGGAGCTGTTTTTT. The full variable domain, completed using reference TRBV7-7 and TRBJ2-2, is GAGVSQSPRYKVTKRGQDVTLRCDPISSHATLYWYQQALGQGPEFLTYFNYEAQPDKSGLPSDRFSAERPEGSISTLTIQRTEQRDSAMYRCASSISNTGELFFGEGSRLTVL.

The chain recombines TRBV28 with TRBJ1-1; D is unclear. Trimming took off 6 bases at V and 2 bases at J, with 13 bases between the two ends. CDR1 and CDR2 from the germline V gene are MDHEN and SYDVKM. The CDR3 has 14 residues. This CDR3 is CASSPPTSNTEAFF. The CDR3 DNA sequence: TGTGCCAGCAGCCCACCTACTAGTAACACTGAAGCTTTCTTT.

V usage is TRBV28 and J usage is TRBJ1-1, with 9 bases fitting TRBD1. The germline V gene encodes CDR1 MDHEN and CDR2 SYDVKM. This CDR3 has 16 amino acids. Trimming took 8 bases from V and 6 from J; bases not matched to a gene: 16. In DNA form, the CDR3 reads TGTGCCAGCGGAACTTATCCGGGACAGGGCGTCTCTGAAGCTTTCTTT. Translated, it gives CASGTYPGQGVSEAFF.

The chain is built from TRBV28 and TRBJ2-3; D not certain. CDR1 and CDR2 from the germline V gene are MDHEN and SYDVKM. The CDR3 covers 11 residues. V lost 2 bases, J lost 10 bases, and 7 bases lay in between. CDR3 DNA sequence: TGTGCCAGCAGTTTAGACAATCCGCAGTATTTT. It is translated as CASSLDNPQYF.

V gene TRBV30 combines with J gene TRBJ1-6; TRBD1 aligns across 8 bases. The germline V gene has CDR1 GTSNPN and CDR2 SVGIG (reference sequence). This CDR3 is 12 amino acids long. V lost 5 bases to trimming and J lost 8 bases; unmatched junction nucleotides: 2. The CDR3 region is CAWGTGHSPLHF. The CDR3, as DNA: TGTGCCTGGGGGACAGGCCATTCACCCCTCCACTTT.

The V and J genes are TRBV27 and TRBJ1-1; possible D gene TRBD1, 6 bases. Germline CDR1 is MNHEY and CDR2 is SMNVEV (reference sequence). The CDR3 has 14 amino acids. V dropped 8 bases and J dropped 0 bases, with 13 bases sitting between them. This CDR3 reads CASRQGNLNTEAFF. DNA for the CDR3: TGTGCCAGCCGCCAGGGGAATTTGAACACTGAAGCTTTCTTT.

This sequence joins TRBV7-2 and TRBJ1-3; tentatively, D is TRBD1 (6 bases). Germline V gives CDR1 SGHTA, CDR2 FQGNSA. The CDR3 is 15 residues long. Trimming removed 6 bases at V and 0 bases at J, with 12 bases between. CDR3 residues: CASRPGQPSGNTIYF. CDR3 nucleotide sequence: TGTGCCAGCAGACCCGGACAGCCCTCTGGAAACACCATATATTTT.

The CDR3 sequence: CASSVERLVIYEQYF. The CDR3 DNA follows: TGTGCCAGCAGCGTAGAGCGACTAGTTATTTACGAGCAGTACTTC. The rearrangement links TRBV7-8 to TRBJ2-7, with TRBD2 as a possible D gene (6 bases). The V gene's germline CDR1 is SGHVS and CDR2 FQNEAQ. This CDR3 has 15 residues. Trimming stripped 5 bases from V and 4 bases from J, with 18 bases between. Full variable domain (remainder filled in from reference TRBV7-8 and TRBJ2-7): GAGVSQSPRYKVAKRGQDVALRCDPISGHVSLFWYQQALGQGPEFLTYFQNEAQLDKSGLPSDRFFAERPEGSVSTLKIQRTQQEDSAVYLCASSVERLVIYEQYFGPGTRLTVT.

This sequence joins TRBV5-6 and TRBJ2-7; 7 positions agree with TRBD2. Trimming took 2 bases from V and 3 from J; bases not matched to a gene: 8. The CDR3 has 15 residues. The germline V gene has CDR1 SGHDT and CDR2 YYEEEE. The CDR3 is CASSFGAGSIYEQYF. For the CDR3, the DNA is TGTGCCAGCAGCTTCGGAGCGGGATCTATCTACGAGCAGTACTTC.

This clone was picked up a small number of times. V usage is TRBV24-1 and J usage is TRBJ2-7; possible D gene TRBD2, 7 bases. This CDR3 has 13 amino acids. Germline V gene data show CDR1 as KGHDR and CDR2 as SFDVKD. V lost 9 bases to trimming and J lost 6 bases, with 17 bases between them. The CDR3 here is CATAGQGRVEQYF. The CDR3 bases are TGTGCCACCGCCGGGCAGGGGAGGGTCGAGCAGTACTTC.

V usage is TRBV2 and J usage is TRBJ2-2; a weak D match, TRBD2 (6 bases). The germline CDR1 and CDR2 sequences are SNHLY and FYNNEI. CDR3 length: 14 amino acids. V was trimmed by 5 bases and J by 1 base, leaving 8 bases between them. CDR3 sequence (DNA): TGTGCCAGCAGTCTGGGACTGAACACCGGGGAGCTGTTTTTT. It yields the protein CASSLGLNTGELFF.

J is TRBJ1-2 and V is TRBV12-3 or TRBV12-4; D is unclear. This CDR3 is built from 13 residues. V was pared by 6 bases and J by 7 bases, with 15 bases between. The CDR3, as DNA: TGTGCCAGCAGCAACCACGAGGGTATTGGCTACACCTTC. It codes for CASSNHEGIGYTF.

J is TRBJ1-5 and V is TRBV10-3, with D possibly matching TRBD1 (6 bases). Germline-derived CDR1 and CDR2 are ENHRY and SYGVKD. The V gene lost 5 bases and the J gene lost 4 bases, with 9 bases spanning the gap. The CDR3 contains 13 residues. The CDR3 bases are TGTGCCATCAGTCTCGACAGGAATCAGCCCCAGCATTTT. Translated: CAISLDRNQPQHF.

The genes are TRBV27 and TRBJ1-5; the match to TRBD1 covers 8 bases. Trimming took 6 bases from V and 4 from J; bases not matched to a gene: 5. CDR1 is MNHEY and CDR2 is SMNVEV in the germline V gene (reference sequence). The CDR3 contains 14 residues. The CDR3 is CASSGQGLNQPQHF. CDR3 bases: TGTGCCAGCAGCGGACAGGGTTTGAATCAGCCCCAGCATTTT.

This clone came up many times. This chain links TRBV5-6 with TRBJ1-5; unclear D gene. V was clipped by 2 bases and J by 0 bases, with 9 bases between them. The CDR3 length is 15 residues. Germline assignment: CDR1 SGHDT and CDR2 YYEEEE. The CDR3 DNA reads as TGTGCCAGCAGCTTATACCGCGTTAGCAATCAGCCCCAGCATTTT. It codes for CASSLYRVSNQPQHF.

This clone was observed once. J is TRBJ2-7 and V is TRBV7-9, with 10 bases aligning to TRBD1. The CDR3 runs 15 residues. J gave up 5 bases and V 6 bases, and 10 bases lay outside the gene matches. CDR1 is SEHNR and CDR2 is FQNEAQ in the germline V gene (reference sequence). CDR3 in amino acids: CASSPTGTGVDEQYF. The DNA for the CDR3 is TGTGCCAGCAGTCCCACCGGGACAGGGGTTGACGAGCAGTACTTC.

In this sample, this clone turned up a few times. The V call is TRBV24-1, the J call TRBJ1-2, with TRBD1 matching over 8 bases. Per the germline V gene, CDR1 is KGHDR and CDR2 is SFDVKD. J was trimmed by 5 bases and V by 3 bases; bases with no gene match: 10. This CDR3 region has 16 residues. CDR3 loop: CATSDTSRGLPYGYTF. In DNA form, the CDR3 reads TGTGCCACCAGTGATACGTCCAGGGGGCTCCCTTATGGCTACACCTTC.

CDR3 coding DNA: TGCGCCAGCAGCTTGTCCAGGGGAGGAAACACCATATATTTT. Protein product: CASSLSRGGNTIYF. J is TRBJ1-3 and V is TRBV5-1; a possible D gene is TRBD1 (6 bases). The CDR3 length is 14 residues. Trimming removed 1 base at V and 4 bases at J, with 9 bases between. Germline CDR1 SGHRS, CDR2 YFSETQ. The variable domain in full, completed from reference TRBV5-1 and TRBJ1-3, reads KAGVTQTPRYLIKTRGQQVTLSCSPISGHRSVSWYQQTPGQGLQFLFEYFSETQRNKGNFPGRFSGRQFSNSRSEMNVSTLELGDSALYLCASSLSRGGNTIYFGEGSWLTVV.

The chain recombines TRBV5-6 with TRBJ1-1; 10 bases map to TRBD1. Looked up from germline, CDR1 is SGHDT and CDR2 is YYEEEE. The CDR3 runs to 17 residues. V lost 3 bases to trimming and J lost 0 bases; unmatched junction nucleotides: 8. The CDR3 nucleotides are TGTGCCAGCAGCTCCCCCGGGGGACAGGGGATGAACACTGAAGCTTTCTTT. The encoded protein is CASSSPGGQGMNTEAFF.

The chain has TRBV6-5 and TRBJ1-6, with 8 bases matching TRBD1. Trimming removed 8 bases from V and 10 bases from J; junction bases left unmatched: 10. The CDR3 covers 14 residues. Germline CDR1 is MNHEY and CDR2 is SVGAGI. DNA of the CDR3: TGTGCCAGCGACTGGGGGGACAGGATCTCACCCCTCCACTTT. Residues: CASDWGDRISPLHF.

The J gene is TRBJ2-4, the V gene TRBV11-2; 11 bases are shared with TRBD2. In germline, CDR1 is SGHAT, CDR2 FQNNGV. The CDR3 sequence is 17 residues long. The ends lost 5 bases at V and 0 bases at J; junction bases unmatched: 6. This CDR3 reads CASSGIGLAGAKNIQYF. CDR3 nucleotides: TGTGCCAGCAGCGGGATAGGACTAGCGGGAGCCAAAAACATTCAGTACTTC.

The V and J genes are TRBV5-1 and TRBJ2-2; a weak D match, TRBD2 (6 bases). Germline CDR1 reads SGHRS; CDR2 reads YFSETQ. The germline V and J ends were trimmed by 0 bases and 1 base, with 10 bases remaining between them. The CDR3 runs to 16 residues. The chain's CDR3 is CASSLDGSGNTGELFF. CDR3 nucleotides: TGCGCCAGCAGCTTGGATGGTAGCGGGAACACCGGGGAGCTGTTTTTT. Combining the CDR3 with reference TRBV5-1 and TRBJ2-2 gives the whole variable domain KAGVTQTPRYLIKTRGQQVTLSCSPISGHRSVSWYQQTPGQGLQFLFEYFSETQRNKGNFPGRFSGRQFSNSRSEMNVSTLELGDSALYLCASSLDGSGNTGELFFGEGSRLTVL.